This entry describes one T cell receptor (beta chain). Its specific antigen is unknown. Per-nucleotide qualities are absent, and no much larger clonotype sits a single base away. The data stem from a study of shared clonotypes between healthy human individuals (dated by TCRdb to the early 2020s). A note on the overall study: The cohort comprised two women and a few men aged 18 to 49 years. Different laboratories and diverse techniques were used to prepare libraries and sequence TCR repertoires, to increase sequencing depth and limit assay-specific biases. To estimate repertoire size and how much clonotype sharing occurs between individuals, the study deeply sequenced the blood TCR repertoires of about five healthy adults. Per donor, three plates each were used for CD4 naive and CD4 memory, two for CD8 naive, and one for CD8 memory. Each donor's leukapheresis produced roughly between roughly 0.94 and 9.5 billion PBMCs. The full study reports these points: The small number of donors limited the genetic and exposure-history diversity represented. Larger estimated clonotype richness was generally found for naive subsets than for memory subsets. Even with the large sequencing depth, rarefaction of the sorted-subset datasets indicated that sequencing was incomplete. Compared with non-shared clonotypes, the clonotypes found in all four sorted-subset donors had higher generation probabilities. Sampling was restricted to blood, and TCR repertoires in tissue are likely to differ from TCR repertoires in blood. Based on pairwise subsampling, the degree of clonotype sharing among donors was expected to be affected by sequencing depth. Around 5% of naive CD4, more than 3% of naive CD8, around 2.3% of memory CD4, and 0.4% of memory CD8 clonotypes were shared across a handful of donors.

The donors were healthy, HIV-negative adults with no recently reported acute infections or vaccinations. Every donor was a Caucasian adult living in Nashville, Tennessee, USA. CD4+ T cells were enriched by magnetic negative selection; naive cells were then positively selected on CD45RA, and the negative fraction formed the memory subset. Blood was collected by leukapheresis, and PBMCs were isolated by Ficoll-Histopaque density gradient centrifugation and then cryopreserved in liquid nitrogen vapor phase. Purity and quantity of every magnetically sorted T cell population were checked by analytical flow cytometry. Genomic DNA was isolated from each sorted fraction and quantified by UV absorbance on a Nanodrop 2000c. Using the deep immunoSEQ assay, multiplex PCR amplified TCR CDR3 regions from genomic DNA. Extracted genomic DNA from each cell subset was spread evenly across all wells of several immunoSEQ 96-well plates, with each plate serving as a replicate. Each replicate PCR for sorted subsets received around 200 ng genomic DNA, equal to some 32,000 T cell genomes. Purified libraries were quantified with a Qubit 3.0 fluorometer, sized on a Bioanalyzer 2100, and re-quantified with the KAPA Library Quantification kit. Every immunoSEQ 96-well plate was sequenced on a separate single-read 150-cycle Illumina NextSeq 550 flow cell. The study's own analysis went as follows. The immunoSEQ output contained only junctional sequences without quality scores, so filtering could not match that applied to full-length reads. Sequences were annotated with PyIR, a Python wrapper for IgBLAST v1.9, and V/J genes and CDR3 were assigned using IMGT germline references. Reads were removed for weak V/J assignments (E-value above 1e-6), missing CDR3, stop codons, out-of-frame junctions, or ambiguous translated residues. A V3J clonotype was defined by an identical inferred V gene, J gene, and CDR3 amino acid sequence. Percentage overlap between repertoires was computed as shared unique clonotypes divided by the size of the smaller repertoire. Three approaches were used to assess repertoire richness: RTK rarefaction, the Chao1 estimator, and Recon v2.1 estimates of unobserved clonotypes. For all TCRbeta clonotypes obtained by the gDNA method from a few donors, generation probabilities were computed with OLGA. The clones in this table, taken by TCRdb from immuneACCESS, are in-frame only. Not every clone is retained; where verified, under half of the shortfall comes from an unresolved V gene, and the cause of the rest is unknown. For V, J and clone size, that table is used; D and trimming come from the DNA. In all, the sample holds approximately 2.5 million clones, and more than 90% of those were seen once. The ten largest account for over 0.12% of the sample.

The germline V gene (reference sequence) specifies MNHEY as CDR1 and SMNVEV as CDR2. Reading from cysteine to phenylalanine, the CDR3 counts 16 amino acids. Kept here is only the CDR3 DNA, which spans 48 bases and is read in frame from base 1. Relative to germline, V is 6 bases shorter and J is 5 bases shorter, with 17 bases between their ends. Input material: naive CD4+ T cells sorted from blood. The cell subset or site label for this specimen denotes: CD45RA+ positively selected. The rearranged chain carries TRBV27 and TRBJ1-6, with a weak D call of TRBD1 (6 bases match). This clonotype was obtained from a man aged 18-30 years in good health. The CDR3 reads CASRSGATSHNSPLHF. The nucleotide sequence reads as follows: TGTGCCAGCAGATCAGGGGCTACTTCGCATAATTCACCCCTCCACTTT.